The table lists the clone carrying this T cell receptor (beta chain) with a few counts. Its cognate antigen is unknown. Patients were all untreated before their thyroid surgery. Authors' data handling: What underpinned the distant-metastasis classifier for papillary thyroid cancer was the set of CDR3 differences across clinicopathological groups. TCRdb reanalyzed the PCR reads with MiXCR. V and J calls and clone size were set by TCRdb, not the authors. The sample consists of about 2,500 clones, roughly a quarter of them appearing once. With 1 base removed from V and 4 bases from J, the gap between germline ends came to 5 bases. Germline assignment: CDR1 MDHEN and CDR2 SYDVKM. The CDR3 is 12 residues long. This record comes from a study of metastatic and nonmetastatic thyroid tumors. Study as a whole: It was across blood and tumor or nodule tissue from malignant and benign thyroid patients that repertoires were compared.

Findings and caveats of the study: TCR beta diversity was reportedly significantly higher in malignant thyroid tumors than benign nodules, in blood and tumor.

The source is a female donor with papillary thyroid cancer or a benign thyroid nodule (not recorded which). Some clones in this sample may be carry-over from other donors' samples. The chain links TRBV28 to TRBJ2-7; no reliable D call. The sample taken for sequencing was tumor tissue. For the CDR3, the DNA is TGTGCCAGCAGTTTATCGGATTACGAGCAGTACTTC. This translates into CASSLSDYEQYF. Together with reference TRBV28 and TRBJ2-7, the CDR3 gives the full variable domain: DVKVTQSSRYLVKRTGEKVFLECVQDMDHENMFWYRQDPGLGLRLIYFSYDVKMKEKGDIPEGYSVSREKKERFSLILESASTNQTSMYLCASSLSDYEQYFGPGTRLTVT.